This T cell receptor (beta chain) was recorded in a study of response to subunit inactivated influenza vaccine. TCRdb analysed the RT-PCR reads with MiXCR anew, one entry per CDR3 protein. The data contain roughly 550,000 distinct CDR3 sequences, 20% to 25% of them singletons. The CDR3 sequence is 14 residues long. V lost 1 base to trimming and J lost 5 bases, with 11 bases between them. In addition, the sample was reused for a study of T cells expressing NK-cell markers. That paper states: For TCR beta, cDNA was produced by 5'RACE template switching with UMIs. Sorted T-cell subsets CD3+CD56+NKG2C+, CD3+CD56+NKG2C- and CD3+CD56-NKG2C+ were TCR beta-sequenced. Eight donors were sequenced, of whom seven were HCMV-seropositive, while the remaining one was HCMV-seronegative. Top CD8+ clonotypes included the dominant CD3+CD56+NKG2C+ clonotypes in several donors.

This specimen was CD4+ T cells sorted from PBMCs, taken approximately 13 days after vaccination. This receptor was identified in a man aged 50 or older who received an inactivated influenza vaccine. The chain recombines TRBV12-3 or TRBV12-4 with TRBJ1-1; D remains ambiguous. The CDR3, as DNA: TGTGCCAGCAGTTTAGAGCAAATTAGGACTGAAGCTTTCTTT. Translated: CASSLEQIRTEAFF.